These T cell receptor beta chains were read from a single sample in a study of blood T cell repertoires in COVID-19. Clones were sequenced by immunoSEQ multiplex PCR, and TCRdb holds only the in-frame ones, with some missing. This table holds 250,000 to 300,000 clones, roughly nine tenths found once. The sequencing sample was made of peripheral blood. All receptors derive from a woman aged 45-65 years who had recovered from COVID-19. CDR3s include the opening cysteine and the closing phenylalanine or tryptophan. D genes are given only for firm matches. Not all rows give a size; the values are once, few, many and, for expanded clones, a class.

V: TRBV6-1; J: TRBJ2-1; size: NA; D: TRBD1; DNA: TGTGCCAGCAGTGAAAGGTATTGGGACAGGGATTTCTTC; CDR3: CASSERYWDRDFF
V: TRBV27; J: TRBJ2-1; size: few; D: NA; DNA: TGTGCCAGCCAGGCGGGACTCTACAATGAGCAGTTCTTC; CDR3: CASQAGLYNEQFF
V: TRBV20-1; J: TRBJ1-2; size: NA; D: NA; DNA: TGCAGTGCTAGAGTAACAGGGGGCTACACCTTC; CDR3: CSARVTGGYTF
V: TRBV25-1; J: TRBJ2-7; size: NA; D: NA; DNA: TGTGCCAGCAGTGACTCGGTCATCCAGTACTTC; CDR3: CASSDSVIQYF
V: TRBV24-1; J: TRBJ2-3; size: NA; D: NA; DNA: TGTGCCACCAGTGATTTCCTGAGCACAGATACGCAGTATTTT; CDR3: CATSDFLSTDTQYF
V: TRBV7-6; J: TRBJ1-2; size: NA; D: TRBD1; DNA: TGTGCCAGCAGCCCAGGACAGGCTAACTATGGCTACACCTTC; CDR3: CASSPGQANYGYTF
V: TRBV15; J: TRBJ2-3; size: NA; D: TRBD2; DNA: TGTGCCACCATGGGACTAGCGGGGGGGCGCGGTCGATCAGATACGCAGTATTTT; CDR3: CATMGLAGGRGRSDTQYF
V: TRBV7-3; J: TRBJ2-7; size: NA; D: TRBD2; DNA: TGTGCCAGCAGCCCCCGGGAGAGGACTAGCTCCTACGAGCAGTACTTC; CDR3: CASSPRERTSSYEQYF
V: TRBV27; J: TRBJ2-3; size: few; D: NA; DNA: TGTGCCAGCAGTTTAGATCTCGGGAGTTATACGCAGTATTTT; CDR3: CASSLDLGSYTQYF
V: TRBV5-4; J: TRBJ2-1; size: few; D: NA; DNA: TGTGCCAGCAGCCTGGATAACAATGAGCAGTTCTTC; CDR3: CASSLDNNEQFF
V: TRBV11-2; J: TRBJ2-3; size: NA; D: NA; DNA: TGTGCCAGCAGCCCCCCCAGTCTGAGCACAGATACGCAGTATTTT; CDR3: CASSPPSLSTDTQYF
V: TRBV7-9; J: TRBJ2-1; size: NA; D: TRBD2; DNA: TGTGCCAGCAGCTTAGTCTCTAGCGGGACGGTGGACAATGAGCAGTTCTTC; CDR3: CASSLVSSGTVDNEQFF
V: TRBV11-2; J: TRBJ2-5; size: NA; D: NA; DNA: TGTGCCAGCAGCCCGGGACTTCGAACCCAAGAGACCCAGTACTTC; CDR3: CASSPGLRTQETQYF
V: TRBV4-3; J: TRBJ2-2; size: NA; D: NA; DNA: TGCGCCAGCAGCCTTCAACCGCGGGGTTCGAACACCGGGGAGCTGTTTTTT; CDR3: CASSLQPRGSNTGELFF
V: TRBV15; J: TRBJ2-7; size: once; D: NA; DNA: TGTGCCACCAGCAGAGATCTACCGGGGATTAACCACGAGCAGTACTTC; CDR3: CATSRDLPGINHEQYF
V: TRBV11-1; J: TRBJ2-5; size: NA; D: NA; DNA: TGTGCCAGCAGCTTTCGACAGGCATCCCCATTGGAGACCCAGTACTTC; CDR3: CASSFRQASPLETQYF
V: TRBV5-1; J: TRBJ2-1; size: few; D: TRBD2; DNA: TGCGCCAGCAGCTTTCAGCGGGGGTTCAATGAGCAGTTCTTC; CDR3: CASSFQRGFNEQFF
V: TRBV6-2/TRBV6-3; J: TRBJ2-5; size: NA; D: NA; DNA: TGTGCCAGCAGCGCGGGATCACAAGAGACCCAGTACTTC; CDR3: CASSAGSQETQYF
V: TRBV30; J: TRBJ2-3; size: NA; D: TRBD2; DNA: TGTGCCTGGAGTCCGGGGGGAGATACGCAGTATTTT; CDR3: CAWSPGGDTQYF
V: TRBV19; J: TRBJ2-1; size: NA; D: NA; DNA: TGTGCCAGTAGTATTACGGGGTCCATACGGGCCAATGAGCAGTTCTTC; CDR3: CASSITGSIRANEQFF
V: TRBV2; J: TRBJ1-1; size: NA; D: NA; DNA: TGTGCCAGCCATGGGCCGTATAACACTGAAGCTTTCTTT; CDR3: CASHGPYNTEAFF
V: TRBV19; J: TRBJ1-1; size: once; D: NA; DNA: TGTGCCAGCGGGGGGGCAGGGAACACTGAAGCTTTCTTT; CDR3: CASGGAGNTEAFF
V: TRBV6-5; J: TRBJ1-2; size: NA; D: NA; DNA: TGTGCCAGCATGACGAGACAGCGTGGCTACACCTTC; CDR3: CASMTRQRGYTF
V: TRBV28; J: TRBJ2-7; size: NA; D: NA; DNA: TGTGCCAGCAGTTTATTTATCGGAGGGGGACAGCATCTACGGGAGGGCCTGTACGAGCAGTACTTC; CDR3: CASSLFIGGGQHLREGLYEQYF
V: TRBV5-1; J: TRBJ1-1; size: NA; D: NA; DNA: TGCGCCAGCAGCTTGGAGGTGACACTGAACACTGAAGCTTTCTTT; CDR3: CASSLEVTLNTEAFF
V: TRBV9; J: TRBJ2-7; size: NA; D: NA; DNA: TGTGCCAGCAGCGTAGGCAGGCTCAGCTCCTACGAGCAGTACTTC; CDR3: CASSVGRLSSYEQYF
V: TRBV10-1; J: TRBJ1-1; size: NA; D: NA; DNA: TGCGCCAGCAGTATGAAAGACAGCTCGAACACTGAAGCTTTCTTT; CDR3: CASSMKDSSNTEAFF
V: TRBV3-1/TRBV3-2; J: TRBJ1-1; size: NA; D: NA; DNA: TGTGCCAGCAGCCAAGTAGGGGTCCGGGCCACTGAAGCTTTCTTT; CDR3: CASSQVGVRATEAFF
V: TRBV6-5; J: TRBJ2-1; size: NA; D: TRBD1; DNA: TGTGCCAGCAGGACAGGGGGTCTAAACAATGAGCAGTTCTTC; CDR3: CASRTGGLNNEQFF
V: TRBV28; J: TRBJ1-5; size: NA; D: NA; DNA: TGTGCCAGCAGGAAACAGGGATCCAACCAGCCCCAGCATTTT; CDR3: CASRKQGSNQPQHF
V: TRBV5-1; J: TRBJ2-7; size: NA; D: NA; DNA: TGCGCCAGCAGCTTGGCGGGGGGCCTCTACGAGCAGTACTTC; CDR3: CASSLAGGLYEQYF
V: TRBV5-1; J: TRBJ2-3; size: NA; D: NA; DNA: TGCGCCAGCAGTGGGAGCCTAAGCACAGATACGCAGTATTTT; CDR3: CASSGSLSTDTQYF
V: TRBV27; J: TRBJ2-1; size: NA; D: NA; DNA: TGTGCCACCGGGGGACTGGACGACAATGAGCAGTTCTTC; CDR3: CATGGLDDNEQFF
V: TRBV5-1; J: TRBJ2-1; size: NA; D: TRBD1; DNA: TGCGCCAGCACCCTCGGGGACAGATTATACAATGAGCAGTTCTTC; CDR3: CASTLGDRLYNEQFF
V: TRBV5-4; J: TRBJ2-1; size: once; D: TRBD1; DNA: TGTGCCAGCAGCTTGAACGGACAGGGTGGGCGCAATGAGCAGTTCTTC; CDR3: CASSLNGQGGRNEQFF
V: TRBV27; J: TRBJ1-4; size: NA; D: TRBD1; DNA: TGTGCCAGCAGATTTCAGGGGGCAGCTAATGAAAAACTGTTTTTT; CDR3: CASRFQGAANEKLFF
V: TRBV6-2/TRBV6-3; J: TRBJ1-2; size: once; D: NA; DNA: TGTGCCAGCAGCCCCTACAGATACGGCTACACCTTC; CDR3: CASSPYRYGYTF
V: TRBV2; J: TRBJ1-5; size: NA; D: TRBD1; DNA: TGTGCCAGCAGAGGACAGGTCAATCAGCCCCAGCATTTT; CDR3: CASRGQVNQPQHF
V: TRBV29-1; J: TRBJ2-3; size: few; D: NA; DNA: TGCAGCGATAGACAGATAGGTGGGGATACGCAGTATTTT; CDR3: CSDRQIGGDTQYF
V: TRBV6-2/TRBV6-3; J: TRBJ1-5; size: NA; D: NA; DNA: TGTGCCAGCAGTTACCCGATGGTCAATCCCACCTCAGGGTCAAATCAGCCCCAGCATTTT; CDR3: CASSYPMVNPTSGSNQPQHF
V: TRBV27; J: TRBJ2-7; size: NA; D: NA; DNA: TGTGCCAGCAGTTACGCGACATCCTACGAGCAGTACTTC; CDR3: CASSYATSYEQYF
V: TRBV28; J: TRBJ1-2; size: NA; D: NA; DNA: TGTGCCAGCAGTTTAACCCAGCAGGCTCCTGGCTACACCTTC; CDR3: CASSLTQQAPGYTF
V: TRBV5-1; J: TRBJ2-7; size: many; D: TRBD1; DNA: TGCGCCAGCAGACCGGGACAGGCTAGCCACGAGCAGTACTTC; CDR3: CASRPGQASHEQYF
V: TRBV6-2/TRBV6-3; J: TRBJ2-3; size: NA; D: NA; DNA: TGTGCCAGCAGTTACGGGTCTAGTTTTTCTACAGATACGCAGTATTTT; CDR3: CASSYGSSFSTDTQYF
V: TRBV5-5; J: TRBJ1-3; size: NA; D: NA; DNA: TGTGCCAGCAGCTTGAGGGCGGGAGGCTCTGGAAACACCATATATTTT; CDR3: CASSLRAGGSGNTIYF
V: TRBV7-9; J: TRBJ2-5; size: NA; D: TRBD1; DNA: TGTGCCAGCAGCTTAGGAACAGGGGAAGAGACCCAGTACTTC; CDR3: CASSLGTGEETQYF
V: TRBV28; J: TRBJ2-1; size: NA; D: TRBD1; DNA: TGTGCCAGCAGTTTATTTGGGGGGACAGGGGTCCATGAGCAGTTCTTC; CDR3: CASSLFGGTGVHEQFF
V: TRBV6-5; J: TRBJ2-1; size: NA; D: TRBD1; DNA: TGTGCCAGCAGTTACTCGAGGACAGGGGGAATGGGGAGGCAGTTCTTC; CDR3: CASSYSRTGGMGRQFF
V: TRBV15; J: TRBJ1-5; size: NA; D: TRBD1; DNA: TGTGCCACCAGCAGTGCTCAGGGGGGAGGCAATCAGCCCCAGCATTTT; CDR3: CATSSAQGGGNQPQHF
V: TRBV5-8; J: TRBJ1-2; size: NA; D: TRBD1; DNA: TGTGCCAGCAGCTCGGGACAGGGGCTCTATGGCTACACCTTC; CDR3: CASSSGQGLYGYTF
V: TRBV5-6; J: TRBJ2-3; size: NA; D: TRBD2; DNA: TGTGCCAGCAGCTGGGGGGGAGATACGCAGTATTTT; CDR3: CASSWGGDTQYF
V: TRBV4-3; J: TRBJ2-7; size: NA; D: TRBD2; DNA: TGCGCCAGCAGCGGGGAGGGCTCTAGGCAGTACTTC; CDR3: CASSGEGSRQYF
V: TRBV30; J: TRBJ1-1; size: NA; D: NA; DNA: TGTGCCTGGAGTGTACACGCGGACACTGAAGCTTTCTTT; CDR3: CAWSVHADTEAFF
V: TRBV3-1/TRBV3-2; J: TRBJ2-4; size: NA; D: TRBD2; DNA: TGTGCCAGCAGCCAGCGCACTAGCGGGACGCACATTCAGTACTTC; CDR3: CASSQRTSGTHIQYF
V: TRBV2; J: TRBJ1-5; size: NA; D: TRBD1; DNA: TGTGCCAGCAGCAACAGGGGGGGACGTGGCAATCAGCCCCAGCATTTT; CDR3: CASSNRGGRGNQPQHF